The 16 T cell receptor beta chains reported below all come from one sample, sequenced in a study of regulatory T cells in long-lasting Graves disease. Libraries of TCR beta came from iRepertoire HTBI primers plus Arm-PCR of CDR3 regions. TCRdb fed the multiplex PCR reads into MiXCR, producing one record per CDR3 protein. The top ten clones hold 16% of a sample with 400,000 to 450,000 distinct CDR3 sequences, about 15% of them seen once. Time point here: newly diagnosed GD, antithyroid drugs for less than 3 months. After RNA was extracted from PBMCs, the TCR library was made from it. The same specimen was also included in a second study, on T cells in Graves' hyperthyroidism and ophthalmopathy.

Sequences were derived from peripheral blood mononuclear cells (PBMCs), sampled at new diagnosis, from a patient treated with antithyroid drugs. Receptors were obtained from a woman aged 25 to 39 with Graves disease.

The sample holds many counts of this clonotype. V gene TRBV7-7 combines with J gene TRBJ2-1; 10 nucleotides line up with TRBD2. Germline loops: CDR1 SSHAT, CDR2 FNYEAQ (reference sequence). This CDR3 spans 15 amino acids. The CDR3 sequence is CASDPWTSGPNEQFF. The CDR3 DNA reads as TGTGCTAGCGACCCCTGGACTAGCGGACCCAATGAGCAGTTCTTC.

The chain combines TRBV19 with TRBJ2-2; 12 bases agree with TRBD2. This CDR3 is built from 16 residues. The V and J ends lost 4 bases and 8 bases, in that order; junction bases with no gene match: 8. Germline V CDR1 and CDR2: LNHDA, SQIVND (reference sequence). This chain's CDR3 is CASSKTSGGFWGELFF. The CDR3 nucleotides read TGTGCCAGTAGTAAGACTAGCGGGGGATTTTGGGGGGAGCTGTTTTTT.

This clonotype came up many times. The V gene is TRBV6-1, the J gene TRBJ2-3, with 10 bases that match TRBD2. This CDR3 has 17 amino acids. The germline V gene has CDR1 MNHNS and CDR2 SASEGT. Germline trimming cut 2 bases from V and 8 bases from J; bases unmatched to any gene: 13. DNA for the CDR3: TGTGCCAGCAGTGAAAGGGGACTAGCGATACCCGGCGGTACGCAGTATTTT. Its protein product is CASSERGLAIPGGTQYF.

This clonotype was seen many times. This chain uses TRBV20-1 with TRBJ2-3; D remains ambiguous. The V end was cut by 5 bases, the J end by 0 bases, with 9 bases between. The CDR3 consists of 13 residues. Germline loops: CDR1 DFQATT, CDR2 SNEGSKA (reference sequence). The CDR3 DNA sequence: TGCAGTGCTGCCCCATTGAGCACAGATACGCAGTATTTT. Its protein product is CSAAPLSTDTQYF.

This clonotype was counted ten times or more. V and J are TRBV5-1 and TRBJ2-2, with D unclear. Trimming left V 5 bases short and J 3 bases short, with 8 bases between. The V gene's germline CDR1 is SGHRS and CDR2 YFSETQ. The CDR3 consists of 13 residues. CDR3 residues: CASSKPYTGELFF. Written as DNA, the CDR3 is TGCGCCAGCAGTAAACCTTACACCGGGGAGCTGTTTTTT.

The J gene is TRBJ2-7, the V gene TRBV11-1; D gene ambiguous. V lost 4 bases and J 1 base, leaving 11 bases between the germline ends. The germline V gene encodes CDR1 SGHAT and CDR2 FQDESV (reference sequence). The CDR3 length is 14 residues. The CDR3 sequence is CASSSPRISYEQYF. The DNA of the CDR3 is TGTGCCAGCAGCTCGCCTAGAATTTCCTACGAGCAGTACTTC. Complete variable domain (other parts from reference TRBV11-1 and TRBJ2-7): EAEVAQSPRYKITEKSQAVAFWCDPISGHATLYWYRQILGQGPELLVQFQDESVVDDSQLPKDRFSAERLKGVDSTLKIQPAELGDSAMYLCASSSPRISYEQYFGPGTRLTVT.

The V gene is TRBV5-1, the J gene TRBJ2-7; TRBD2 agrees at 12 bases. The length of the CDR3 is 17 residues. CDR1 and CDR2 (germline): SGHRS, YFSETQ. Trimming at V came to 6 bases and at J to 1 base, leaving 11 bases not matched to a gene. This chain's CDR3 is CASIPTSGGSGSYEQYF. The CDR3 bases are TGCGCCAGCATCCCGACTAGCGGGGGTAGTGGATCCTACGAGCAGTACTTC.

This clonotype showed up many times. The rearrangement joins TRBV12-3 or TRBV12-4 to TRBJ2-1, with 10 bases fitting TRBD1. V dropped 6 bases and J dropped 4; count of bases not matched to a gene: 6. The CDR3 spans 15 residues. CDR3 sequence: CASSLGQGRYNEQFF. For the CDR3, the DNA is TGTGCCAGCAGCCTGGGACAGGGGAGGTACAATGAGCAGTTCTTC.

There are many counts of this clonotype. The chain uses TRBV6-5 and TRBJ1-2; possible D gene TRBD1, 6 bases. This CDR3 contains 13 residues. CDR1 is MNHEY, CDR2 SVGAGI, per germline. V lost 0 bases and J 4 bases, leaving 6 bases between the germline ends. Written as DNA, the CDR3 is TGTGCCAGCAGTTACTCGGGGGCCTATGGCTACACCTTC. It yields the protein CASSYSGAYGYTF.

This clonotype was counted between two and nine times. The chain recombines TRBV2 with TRBJ2-4; D remains ambiguous. The CDR3 has 16 amino acids. Trimming stripped 7 bases from V and 1 base from J, with 17 bases between. The germline V gene encodes CDR1 SNHLY and CDR2 FYNNEI. The CDR3 loop reads CASTPRTARAKNIQYF. The CDR3 bases are TGTGCCAGCACACCGCGAACAGCTCGGGCCAAAAACATTCAGTACTTC.

This clonotype was counted ten times or more. The CDR3 sequence is CASSSIDDLLRGGTYEQYF. For the CDR3, the DNA is TGTGCCAGCAGCTCCATCGACGATCTACTGCGGGGAGGAACCTACGAGCAGTACTTC. The gene calls are TRBV11-2 and TRBJ2-7; D may be TRBD2 (6 bases). The germline V and J ends were trimmed by 4 bases and 2 bases, with 27 bases remaining between them. Germline V gene lookup returns CDR1 SGHAT and CDR2 FQNNGV. This CDR3 has 19 residues.

As regards this clonotype: A much bigger clone sits one base away, suggesting this may be a read error. The V and J genes are TRBV28 and TRBJ2-7; D is perhaps TRBD1 or TRBD2 (5 bases each). There are 15 residues in the CDR3. From germline, CDR1 is MDHEN and CDR2 SYDVKM. The V end was cut by 5 bases, the J end by 0 bases, with 14 bases between. The CDR3 sequence is CASSAGRTDSYEQYF. In nucleotides, the CDR3 is TGTGCCAGCAGTGCAGGGAGAACCGACTCCTACGAGCAGTACTTC.

This clonotype was detected a few times. A much larger clone is a single base away; this may be a read error. The chain employs TRBV12-3 or TRBV12-4 and TRBJ2-7; tentative D call: TRBD1 (6 bases). V lost 6 bases, J lost 0 bases, and 12 bases lay in between. There are 14 residues in the CDR3. Written as DNA, the CDR3 is TGTGCCAGCAGCCGGGACATGGGCTCCTACGAGCAGTACTTC. Its protein product is CASSRDMGSYEQYF.

The rearrangement links TRBV30 to TRBJ2-7; D ambiguous. The CDR3 runs 11 residues. V lost 5 bases and J lost 6, with 11 bases in between. CDR1 is GTSNPN, CDR2 SVGIG, per germline (reference sequence). The CDR3 is CAWGSSFEQYF. The CDR3, as DNA: TGTGCCTGGGGCAGTAGTTTCGAGCAGTACTTC.

This chain uses TRBV6-9 with TRBJ2-1; D may be TRBD1 or TRBD2 (5 bases each). V shed 3 bases and J shed 2 bases, with 11 bases lying between them. The CDR3 runs to 15 residues. Germline V gene lookup returns CDR1 MNHGY and CDR2 SVAAGI. CDR3 DNA: TGTGCCAGCAGTTACTCCTCGGGGCCCTACAATGAGCAGTTCTTC. It codes for CASSYSSGPYNEQFF.

This clonotype was seen more than once but under ten times. The rearrangement links TRBV18 to TRBJ2-2, with a weak D call TRBD2 (6 bases). Germline assignment: CDR1 KGHSH and CDR2 LQKENI. The CDR3 totals 14 residues. V was pared by 6 bases and J by 2 bases, with 10 bases between. CDR3 amino acids: CASSAGLNTGELFF. CDR3 sequence (DNA): TGTGCCAGCTCCGCGGGACTTAACACCGGGGAGCTGTTTTTT.